This TCR beta chain derives from a study of blood T cells in healthy people across ages. Study-wide results and limits: Aged donors had fewer naive CD4+ cells and lower diversity than long-lived donors.

In the case of this clonotype: Antigen unknown.

A J-beta primer mix and a sample-barcoded 5' primer were used in a second PCR of roughly 6 to 11 cycles. Each of the cDNA molecules was tagged by a template-switch adaptor with 12 random nucleotides. Sequencing yielded, for each sample, at least 2.5 million paired-end reads carrying CDR3. TCRdb analysed the 5' RACE reads with MiXCR anew, one entry per CDR3 protein. Among 1.5 million to 2 million distinct CDR3 sequences, approximately 30% were seen once, and the ten largest hold 7.7%. Per germline, CDR1 SGHRS and CDR2 YFSETQ. The length of the CDR3 is 15 residues. After removal of 4 bases from V and 7 bases from J, the junction contained 12 bases not matched to a gene.

This chain uses TRBV5-1 with TRBJ2-7; TRBD1 agrees at 9 bases. Sequenced sample: blood. The TCR originated in a woman in her 30s in good health. For the CDR3, the DNA is TGCGCCAGCAGCGCCACAGGGGGCGCTATCAATGAGCAGTACTTC. It encodes CASSATGGAINEQYF.